This T cell receptor (beta chain) was sequenced in a study of regulatory T cells in long-lasting Graves disease. Arm-PCR of CDR3 regions and iRepertoire HTBI primers were used to build TCR beta libraries. MiXCR, applied by TCRdb to the multiplex PCR reads, yields one record per CDR3 protein. This sample has more than 300,000 distinct CDR3 sequences, with around 15% found just once. As to this clonotype: Its antigen is as yet unknown.

The germline V gene has CDR1 ENHRY and CDR2 SYGVKD. The CDR3 covers 18 residues. V was clipped by 0 bases and J by 0 bases; unmatched bases: 8. Study conclusions and caveats: Reduced TCR diversity was observed in persistent Graves' patients versus newly diagnosed patients. Fewer public clonotypes were shared by new patients (under 1,000) than by persistent patients (2,741). Under persistent disease, TRBV28, TRBJ1-2 and TRBJ2-5 were used preferentially.

As to time point: newly diagnosed GD, antithyroid drugs for less than 3 months. PBMC-extracted RNA yielded the TCR library. Graves' disease diagnosis used American Thyroid Association guidelines. The sample was peripheral blood mononuclear cells (PBMCs), taken at new diagnosis, from a patient treated with antithyroid drugs. This clonotype originated in a female donor with Graves disease. The rearrangement joins TRBV10-3 to TRBJ1-2; TRBD1 matches 9 bases. CDR3 in amino acids: CAISESGTGRLPNYGYTF. Here the CDR3 DNA reads TGTGCCATCAGTGAGTCAGGGACAGGGCGCCTTCCTAACTATGGCTACACCTTC.